A single sample is the source of the 4 T cell receptor beta chains below, sequenced in a study of blood T cell repertoires in COVID-19. The data were produced by immunoSEQ multiplex PCR, yet TCRdb's version contains in-frame clones alone and is incomplete. This repertoire shows around 90,000 clones, around 90% found once; its top ten account for about 2%. The sequenced material came from peripheral blood. The receptors originated from a man aged 50-59 years with COVID-19, enrolled during active disease.

V gene TRBV6-2 or TRBV6-3 combines with J gene TRBJ2-3, with D uncertain. CDR1 MNHEY and CDR2 SVGEGT come from the germline V gene. V lost 0 bases and J 1 base, leaving 5 bases between the germline ends. The CDR3 contains 14 residues. The CDR3 DNA is TGTGCCAGCAGTTACTCGGGCCGCACAGATACGCAGTATTTT. It encodes CASSYSGRTDTQYF.

V is TRBV19 and J is TRBJ2-3; 13 bases align to TRBD2. Germline CDR1 LNHDA, CDR2 SQIVND (reference sequence). Germline trimming cut 6 bases from V and 2 bases from J; bases unmatched to any gene: 2. CDR3 length equals 15 residues. The CDR3 here is CASRTSGGFTDTQYF. The CDR3 DNA is TGTGCCAGTAGGACTAGCGGGGGGTTCACAGATACGCAGTATTTT.

This chain links TRBV3-1 (or the pseudogene TRBV3-2) with TRBJ1-2; 10 bases match TRBD1. CDR3 length equals 16 residues. V lost 0 bases to trimming and J lost 0 bases; unmatched junction nucleotides: 1. Germline-derived CDR1 and CDR2 are LGHDT and YNNKEL (reference sequence). The CDR3 reads CASSQEGTGANYGYTF. Here the CDR3 DNA reads TGTGCCAGCAGCCAAGAAGGGACAGGGGCTAACTATGGCTACACCTTC.

The J gene is TRBJ1-1, the V gene TRBV19; 7 bases line up with TRBD1. The CDR3 sequence is 14 residues long. J was trimmed by 1 base and V by 7 bases; bases with no gene match: 6. Looked up from germline, CDR1 is LNHDA and CDR2 is SQIVND (reference sequence). The CDR3: CASTPDRKNTEAFF. CDR3 nucleotides: TGTGCCAGTACCCCGGACAGGAAGAACACTGAAGCTTTCTTT.